Each of the 17 T cell receptor beta chains below was sequenced from the same sample in a study of shared clonotypes between healthy human individuals. TCRdb's copy holds only in-frame clones and misses some; the assay was immunoSEQ multiplex PCR. This sample yields 2.3 million or so clones, of which roughly 93% are seen a single time; around 0.4% belongs to the top ten. The sample was naive CD4+ T cells from PBMCs. Described subset: CD45RA+ positively selected. These receptors were collected from a man aged 18-30 years in good health. Some clones in this sample may be carry-over from other donors' samples.

The CDR3 bases are TGTGCCAGCAGTCAGTTCCTTAGCACAGATACGCAGTATTTT. Its translation: CASSQFLSTDTQYF. V and J are TRBV6-1 and TRBJ2-3; D call uncertain. Trimming removed 5 bases from V and 0 bases from J, with 9 bases in between. The CDR3 covers 14 residues. Germline V gene lookup returns CDR1 MNHNS and CDR2 SASEGT.

A single count supports this clone. V is TRBV10-3 and J is TRBJ2-1; D is ambiguous. The CDR3 loop spans 15 amino acids. Trimming removed 2 bases from V and 6 bases from J, with 14 bases in between. In germline, CDR1 is ENHRY, CDR2 SYGVKD. CDR3 amino acids: CAISEISKDGNEQFF. The CDR3 nucleotides read TGTGCCATCAGTGAGATTAGCAAGGATGGCAATGAGCAGTTCTTC.

V gene TRBV15 combines with J gene TRBJ1-6, with D possibly matching TRBD1 (5 bases). Germline CDR1 is LNHNV and CDR2 is YYDKDF (reference sequence). CDR3 length: 15 residues. Trimming shortened V by 4 bases and J by 10 bases, and 17 bases separated the two germline ends. The CDR3 region is CATSKRGGGSSPLHF. The DNA for the CDR3 is TGTGCCACCAGCAAACGGGGCGGTGGCTCATCACCCCTCCACTTT.

This chain connects TRBV11-2 to TRBJ2-6, with TRBD1 as a possible D gene (5 bases). The germline gives CDR1 SGHAT, CDR2 FQNNGV. Trimming left V 4 bases short and J 0 bases short, with 10 bases between. The CDR3 has 16 residues. The CDR3 DNA is TGTGCCAGCAGCTCGGCAGGGCGCTCTGGGGCCAACGTCCTGACTTTC. It codes for CASSSAGRSGANVLTF.

This chain links TRBV6-6 with TRBJ2-1, with TRBD2 matching over 8 bases. Germline assignment: CDR1 MNHNY and CDR2 SVGAGI (reference sequence). V lost 7 bases and J lost 6; bases outside the gene matches: 14. The CDR3 runs to 16 residues. CDR3 coding DNA: TGTGCCAGCAAACTCGACGGTAGCGGGATCGGCAATGAGCAGTTCTTC. This codes for CASKLDGSGIGNEQFF.

The chain recombines TRBV5-1 with TRBJ2-1, with TRBD1 matching over 8 bases. This CDR3 is built from 15 residues. Losses at the gene ends were 0 bases for V and 8 bases for J; bases not matched to a gene: 7. Germline CDR1 is SGHRS and CDR2 is YFSETQ. The CDR3, as DNA: TGCGCCAGCAGCTTGGCCGGACAGGGACTGTATGAGCAGTTCTTC. It encodes CASSLAGQGLYEQFF.

The V gene is TRBV19, the J gene TRBJ1-2, with D perhaps TRBD1 (5 bases). Per the germline V gene, CDR1 is LNHDA and CDR2 is SQIVND (reference sequence). The CDR3 extends over 14 amino acids. Deletions cut 7 bases from V and 8 bases from J, with 20 bases between. CDR3 in amino acids: CASIPGGSRKGYTF. The CDR3 nucleotides read TGTGCCAGTATTCCCGGGGGGTCCAGAAAGGGCTACACCTTC.

The gene calls are TRBV11-2 and TRBJ1-1, with D possibly TRBD1 on 5 matching bases. The CDR3 consists of 12 residues. V was clipped by 5 bases and J by 4 bases, with 8 bases between them. The V gene's germline CDR1 is SGHAT and CDR2 FQNNGV. This chain's CDR3 is CASSQQATEAFF. The CDR3 DNA reads as TGTGCCAGCAGCCAACAGGCCACTGAAGCTTTCTTT.

This chain joins TRBV6-5 and TRBJ2-7, with 8 positions matching TRBD2. V trimming: 5 bases; J trimming: 3 bases; junction bases outside the gene matches: 3. The CDR3 consists of 13 residues. In germline, CDR1 is MNHEY, CDR2 SVGAGI. For the CDR3, the DNA is TGTGCCAGCAGTAGGGCGGGAGGCTACGAGCAGTACTTC. As protein: CASSRAGGYEQYF.

V and J are TRBV7-2 and TRBJ1-2; 8 nucleotides agree with TRBD1. Germline-derived CDR1 and CDR2 are SGHTA and FQGNSA. CDR3 size: 16 residues. With V trimmed by 5 bases and J by 5 bases, 13 bases remained unmatched. CDR3 bases: TGTGCCAGCAGCCTTCGACAGGGGACCGCGGGGTATGGCTACACCTTC. Its protein product is CASSLRQGTAGYGYTF. Using reference TRBV7-2 and TRBJ1-2 for the parts outside the CDR3, the full variable domain is GAGVSQSPSNKVTEKGKDVELRCDPISGHTALYWYRQSLGQGLEFLIYFQGNSAPDKSGLPSDRFSAERTGGSVSTLTIQRTQQEDSAVYLCASSLRQGTAGYGYTFGSGTRLTVV.

The chain uses TRBV7-2 and TRBJ1-2, with no clear D. The CDR3 contains 14 residues. V lost 1 base to trimming and J lost 4 bases, with 10 bases between them. Germline assignment: CDR1 SGHTA and CDR2 FQGNSA. The CDR3 is CASSLDQETYGYTF. CDR3 sequence (DNA): TGTGCCAGCAGCTTAGATCAGGAAACCTATGGCTACACCTTC.

This chain uses TRBV27 with TRBJ2-3; possibly TRBD1 for D (5 bases). CDR1 and CDR2 (germline): MNHEY, SMNVEV (reference sequence). The ends were cut back, 5 bases at V and 4 bases at J, with 16 bases in the middle. The CDR3 is 15 residues long. CDR3 protein: CASSTIGVGADTQYF. The CDR3 region has the DNA TGTGCCAGCAGTACCATCGGAGTAGGGGCAGATACGCAGTATTTT.

The V call is TRBV27, the J call TRBJ2-7, with D perhaps matching TRBD1 or TRBD2 (5 bases each). The V gene lost 4 bases and the J gene lost 6 bases, with 19 bases spanning the gap. The CDR3 runs 15 residues. Germline assignment: CDR1 MNHEY and CDR2 SMNVEV (reference sequence). CDR3 DNA sequence: TGTGCCAGCAGTTCCCGATCCGGGACGACGAGCGAGCAGTACTTC. Its protein is CASSSRSGTTSEQYF.

The V gene is TRBV7-3, the J gene TRBJ2-2; tentative D call: TRBD1 (6 bases). This CDR3 contains 13 residues. The germline V gene encodes CDR1 SGHTA and CDR2 FQGTGA. Trimming took 1 base from V and 8 from J, leaving 8 bases between them. The CDR3 coding sequence is TGTGCCAGCAGCTTAATACAGGGAGGGGAGCTGTTTTTT. This translates into CASSLIQGGELFF.

This chain connects TRBV12-5 to TRBJ2-2; 7 nucleotides align to TRBD1. Trimming removed 0 bases from V and 6 bases from J; junction bases left unmatched: 7. Germline V gene lookup returns CDR1 LGHNT and CDR2 FRNRAP. The CDR3 consists of 16 residues. This CDR3 is CASGLVLRGTPGELFF. The CDR3 nucleotides read TGTGCTAGTGGTTTGGTACTCAGGGGGACCCCCGGGGAGCTGTTTTTT.

With regard to this clone: Relative to the germline gene, one junction end is altered; a read error may explain this. This chain links TRBV11-2 with TRBJ2-7; D is uncertain. The CDR3 runs to 13 residues. In germline, CDR1 is SGHAT, CDR2 FQNNGV. CDR3 in DNA: TGTGCCAGCAGCCCACTCCCTTGGTCCTCACCTGTCTTC. Translation gives CASSPLPWSSPVF.

The V call is TRBV29-1, the J call TRBJ1-2; D possibly corresponds to TRBD1 (5 bases). CDR3 length: 13 amino acids. V lost 2 bases and J 8 bases, leaving 15 bases between the germline ends. The germline CDR1 and CDR2 sequences are SQVTM and ANQGSEA. CDR3 DNA sequence: TGCAGCGTTGAACCCTGGCAGGGAGGCGGCTACACCTTC. Translation: CSVEPWQGGGYTF. Together with reference TRBV29-1 and TRBJ1-2, the CDR3 gives the full variable domain: SAVISQKPSRDICQRGTSLTIQCQVDSQVTMMFWYRQQPGQSLTLIATANQGSEATYESGFVIDKFPISRPNLTFSTLTVSNMSPEDSSIYLCSVEPWQGGGYTFGSGTRLTVV.